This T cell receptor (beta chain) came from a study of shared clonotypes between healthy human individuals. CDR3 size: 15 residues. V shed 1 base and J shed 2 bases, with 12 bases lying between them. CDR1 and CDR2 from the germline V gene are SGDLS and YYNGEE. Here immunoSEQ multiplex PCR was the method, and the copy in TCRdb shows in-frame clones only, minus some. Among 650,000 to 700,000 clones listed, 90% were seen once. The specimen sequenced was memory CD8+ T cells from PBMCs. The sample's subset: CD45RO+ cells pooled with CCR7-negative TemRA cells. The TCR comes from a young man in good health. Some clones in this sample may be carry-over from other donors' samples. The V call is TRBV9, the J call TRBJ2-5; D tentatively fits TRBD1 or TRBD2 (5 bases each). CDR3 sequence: CASSVTGTLQETQYF. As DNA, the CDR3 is TGTGCCAGCAGCGTAACGGGGACCTTACAAGAGACCCAGTACTTC.